This TCR beta chain was documented in a study of blood T cell repertoires in COVID-19. Clones were sequenced by immunoSEQ multiplex PCR, and TCRdb holds only the in-frame ones, with some missing. The sample has some 300,000 clones; about nine tenths are singletons. V shed 5 bases, J shed 7 bases, and the junction held 11 bases outside the gene matches. Germline V CDR1 and CDR2: LNHDA, SQIVND (reference sequence). The CDR3 consists of 15 residues. The sample was peripheral blood. The chain is built from TRBV19 and TRBJ1-1, with 9 positions matching TRBD1. The sequence was collected from a woman aged 50 to 60 with COVID-19, enrolled during active disease. The CDR3 sequence: CASSAAGTGLNEAFF. The CDR3 DNA is TGTGCCAGTAGTGCCGCCGGGACAGGGTTAAATGAAGCTTTCTTT. Complete variable domain (other parts from reference TRBV19 and TRBJ1-1): DGGITQSPKYLFRKEGQNVTLSCEQNLNHDAMYWYRQDPGQGLRLIYYSQIVNDFQKGDIAEGYSVSREKKESFPLTVTSAQKNPTAFYLCASSAAGTGLNEAFFGQGTRLTVV.